This TCR beta chain was retrieved from a study of HIV-infected children after antiretroviral therapy interruption. Study-level information: Children had CD4+ above 500, viral load below 50 copies/ml, either treatment arm. Median age was approximately 9.4 years (interruption) and around 8 years (continuous). In continuous treatment, analyzed samples were from weeks 0, 48 and 150. Overall study results and limits: After treatment interruption started, naive CD4+ CDR3 overlap across time points dropped.

This clonotype was detected ten times or more. Its matching antigen is unknown. Noted treatment: PENTA 11 planned treatment interruption arm or continuous ART arm. The CDR3 is made up of 15 amino acids. Per the germline V gene, CDR1 is SGHDT and CDR2 is YYEEEE. Trimming shortened V by 5 bases and J by 0 bases, and 13 bases separated the two germline ends. A 3' RACE protocol on RNA, with unique molecular identifiers, produced the TCR library. TCRdb passed the 3' RACE reads through MiXCR, listing each CDR3 protein once. The profile shows roughly 46,000 distinct CDR3 sequences, 4.3% of them singletons. This material consisted of CD45RA+ CD4+ T cells from PBMCs, pooled from several time points, taken from a donor given antiretroviral therapy, either interrupted or continuous. Subset noted: naive CD4+ CD45RA+ CD45RO- T cells. The sequence was collected from a pool of human donors with HIV. The rearrangement uses TRBV5-6 and TRBJ2-3; D uncertain. CDR3 amino acids: CASRQGLGSTDTQYF. The CDR3, as DNA: TGTGCCAGCAGGCAAGGCCTCGGGAGCACAGATACGCAGTATTTT.